These 10 T cell receptor beta chains were sequenced from one sample in a study of blood T cell repertoires in COVID-19. Assay used: immunoSEQ multiplex PCR; TCRdb lists only in-frame clones, some missing. Seen here are tens of thousands of clones, about nine tenths observed once, and the top ten hold around 1.3%. Sequencing was done on a sample of peripheral blood. These TCRs come from a woman aged 80 or over with acute or convalescent COVID-19.

The CDR3 is CASLATSGSTSEQYF. CDR3 DNA sequence: TGCGCCAGCCTCGCGACCAGCGGGAGTACAAGCGAGCAGTACTTC. The V gene is TRBV5-1, the J gene TRBJ2-7; TRBD2 matches 8 bases. Germline CDR1 is SGHRS and CDR2 is YFSETQ. V gave up 7 bases and J gave up 6 bases; unmatched junction bases: 15. This CDR3 spans 15 amino acids.

The chain carries TRBV13 and TRBJ1-2; 7 bases are a match to TRBD1. Germline CDR1 PRHDT, CDR2 FYEKMQ (reference sequence). The CDR3 runs to 17 residues. Trimming removed 4 bases from V and 4 bases from J; junction bases left unmatched: 15. The CDR3 loop reads CASSSPGGQEQFYGYTF. CDR3 nucleotides: TGTGCCAGCAGCTCCCCCGGTGGACAGGAGCAATTCTATGGCTACACCTTC. Drawing the rest from reference TRBV13 and TRBJ1-2, the complete variable domain is AAGVIQSPRHLIKEKRETATLKCYPIPRHDTVYWYQQGPGQDPQFLISFYEKMQSDKGSIPDRFSAQQFSDYHSELNMSSLELGDSALYFCASSSPGGQEQFYGYTFGSGTRLTVV.

The chain is built from TRBV19 and TRBJ1-2; 8 positions match TRBD1. Germline trimming cut 5 bases from V and 6 bases from J; bases unmatched to any gene: 11. Germline loops: CDR1 LNHDA, CDR2 SQIVND (reference sequence). This CDR3 region has 15 residues. The CDR3 here is CASSPPGQGAHGYTF. For the CDR3, the DNA is TGTGCCAGTAGTCCACCGGGTCAGGGGGCGCATGGCTACACCTTC.

The chain carries TRBV28 and TRBJ1-1; possibly TRBD1 for D (5 bases). V was shortened by 6 bases and J by 4 bases, with 15 bases between the two germline ends. The CDR3 contains 14 residues. Germline V gives CDR1 MDHEN, CDR2 SYDVKM. This chain's CDR3 is CASRPGHSVTEAFF. The DNA for the CDR3 is TGTGCCAGCAGACCCGGACATTCCGTCACTGAAGCTTTCTTT.

Written as DNA, the CDR3 is TGTGCCAGCAGCCCGAGGGACACAGGACTGAACACTGAAGCTTTCTTT. It is translated as CASSPRDTGLNTEAFF. The rearrangement uses TRBV7-3 and TRBJ1-1; D might be TRBD1 (6 bases). V was trimmed by 5 bases and J by 0 bases, leaving 16 bases between them. The CDR3 is made up of 16 amino acids. Germline V lookup: CDR1 SGHTA, CDR2 FQGTGA.

The chain links TRBV19 to TRBJ1-4, with a weak D call TRBD1 (5 bases). Germline CDR1 is LNHDA and CDR2 is SQIVND (reference sequence). The CDR3 is 15 residues long. Trimming pared 4 bases from V and 3 bases from J, leaving 12 bases between. The CDR3 sequence: CASSNWEGSNEKLFF. Written as DNA, the CDR3 is TGTGCCAGTAGTAACTGGGAGGGGTCTAATGAAAAACTGTTTTTT.

This chain joins TRBV5-1 and TRBJ1-3; TRBD1 might be the D (6 bases). Trimming shortened V by 6 bases and J by 0 bases, and 10 bases separated the two germline ends. Germline CDR1 and CDR2: SGHRS and YFSETQ. The CDR3 consists of 14 residues. For the CDR3, the DNA is TGCGCCAGCACTCCACAGGGCTCTGGAAACACCATATATTTT. Its protein product is CASTPQGSGNTIYF.

The chain recombines TRBV7-2 with TRBJ2-2; tentative D call: TRBD1 (6 bases). With 5 bases removed from V and 1 base from J, the gap between germline ends came to 11 bases. The CDR3 length is 15 residues. The germline CDR1 and CDR2 sequences are SGHTA and FQGNSA. CDR3 in amino acids: CASSLGHQNTGELFF. The CDR3 DNA reads as TGTGCCAGCAGCCTGGGACACCAGAACACCGGGGAGCTGTTTTTT.

V is TRBV2 and J is TRBJ1-5; D uncertain. The V gene lost 4 bases and the J gene lost 0 bases, with 7 bases spanning the gap. The CDR3 extends over 14 amino acids. The germline gives CDR1 SNHLY, CDR2 FYNNEI. CDR3 region: CASSAADSNQPQHF. The DNA for the CDR3 is TGTGCCAGCAGTGCCGCGGATAGCAATCAGCCCCAGCATTTT.

The V call is TRBV5-1, the J call TRBJ1-1; no firm D call. Trimming removed 0 bases from V and 4 bases from J, with 10 bases in between. Germline V CDR1 and CDR2: SGHRS, YFSETQ. There are 14 residues in the CDR3. DNA for the CDR3: TGCGCCAGCAGCTTGGCCGGAGGGTCCACTGAAGCTTTCTTT. Translation: CASSLAGGSTEAFF.